The 19 T cell receptor beta chains below all came from one sample that was sequenced in a study of high-grade serous ovarian cancer treatment subgroups (dated by TCRdb to the early 2020s). The library was obtained by the immunoSEQ multiplex PCR assay. In TCRdb, the immuneACCESS table is reduced to in-frame sequences with V and J assigned. These tables do not hold every clone; where another copy was compared, an unresolved V gene accounts for under half, and the others remain unexplained. This sample is represented by 10,000 or so clones; roughly 70% of them were singletons. The ten biggest clones cover around 4% of the sample. Tumor samples were collected prior to definitive surgery or chemotherapy. The sample taken for sequencing was tumor tissue. These receptors were taken from a human donor with high-grade serous ovarian cancer.

The chain uses TRBV12-1 and TRBJ2-1; the DNA was not used to check the table's D call, TRBD2. TRBV12-1 is an annotated pseudogene. The CDR3 is 18 amino acids. The CDR3 protein is CASSLLGLAATNSGGQFF. The CDR3 DNA follows: TGTGCCAGCAGCCTGTTGGGACTAGCGGCCACGAACTCGGGTGGGCAGTTCTTC.

This clone was detected only a few times. The chain links TRBV5-1 to TRBJ2-1; 11 bases agree with TRBD2. Trimming removed 2 bases from V and 7 bases from J; junction bases left unmatched: 5. The CDR3 totals 15 residues. The V gene's germline CDR1 is SGHRS and CDR2 YFSETQ. The CDR3 DNA follows: TGCGCCAGCAGCTTTCTAGCGGGAGGCGGAAATGAGCAGTTCTTC. This codes for CASSFLAGGGNEQFF. Full variable domain (missing parts from reference TRBV5-1 and TRBJ2-1): KAGVTQTPRYLIKTRGQQVTLSCSPISGHRSVSWYQQTPGQGLQFLFEYFSETQRNKGNFPGRFSGRQFSNSRSEMNVSTLELGDSALYLCASSFLAGGGNEQFFGPGTRLTVL.

The V gene is TRBV9, the J gene TRBJ2-7, with D unresolved. V was shortened by 4 bases and J by 0 bases, with 17 bases between the two germline ends. CDR3 size: 16 residues. Germline V lookup: CDR1 SGDLS, CDR2 YYNGEE. The CDR3 sequence: CASSPEPSVSSYEQYF. For the CDR3, the DNA is TGTGCCAGCAGCCCAGAGCCGTCGGTAAGCTCCTACGAGCAGTACTTC.

The chain uses TRBV6-5 and TRBJ1-5, with 8 bases matching TRBD1. The V segment lost 10 bases and the J segment 3 bases; nucleotides outside the gene matches: 8. The germline V gene encodes CDR1 MNHEY and CDR2 SVGAGI. The CDR3 sequence is 14 residues long. For the CDR3, the DNA is TGTGCCACCAAGAGGGACAGGAACAATCAGCCCCAGCATTTT. Amino acid sequence: CATKRDRNNQPQHF.

This rearrangement joins TRBV28 to TRBJ1-4; D may be TRBD1 (5 bases). The V end lost 5 bases, the J end lost 0 bases, and 10 bases lay between the germline ends. Looked up from germline, CDR1 is MDHEN and CDR2 is SYDVKM. The CDR3 runs 15 residues. CDR3 coding DNA: TGTGCCAGCAGTATTCAACAGGCAACTAATGAAAAACTGTTTTTT. Its translation is CASSIQQATNEKLFF.

The chain is built from TRBV27 and TRBJ2-5; the D is unclear. Trimming pared 1 base from V and 2 bases from J, leaving 11 bases between. The CDR3 has 15 residues. Per germline, CDR1 MNHEY and CDR2 SMNVEV (reference sequence). CDR3 DNA sequence: TGTGCCAGCAGTTTATACTGGGCGGCACAAGAGACCCAGTACTTC. Amino acid sequence: CASSLYWAAQETQYF.

The V and J genes are TRBV16 and TRBJ2-1; D uncertain. Germline loops: CDR1 KGHSY, CDR2 FQNENV. V shed 0 bases and J shed 9 bases, with 3 bases lying between them. This CDR3 comprises 11 residues. The CDR3 DNA is TGTGCCAGCAGCCAATCTAGTGAGCAGTTCTTC. Protein: CASSQSSEQFF.

V usage is TRBV9 and J usage is TRBJ2-7, with 9 bases that match TRBD2. Per the germline V gene, CDR1 is SGDLS and CDR2 is YYNGEE. The CDR3 is 16 amino acids. The V gene end was trimmed by 2 bases and the J gene end by 4 bases; junction bases not matched to a gene: 10. CDR3 amino acids: CASSVDAGLATYEQYF. CDR3 in DNA: TGTGCCAGCAGCGTTGACGCCGGACTAGCGACTTACGAGCAGTACTTC.

The V call is TRBV4-2, the J call TRBJ2-3; 10 nucleotides align to TRBD1. The germline gives CDR1 LGHNA, CDR2 YNFKEQ. This CDR3 contains 15 residues. The junction had 5 bases not matched to a gene; V was cut back by 6 bases and J by 2 bases. The CDR3 protein is CASSPGQGLTDTQYF. The CDR3 DNA is TGTGCCAGCAGTCCGGGACAGGGGCTCACAGATACGCAGTATTTT.

This clone appeared once. This chain uses TRBV7-8 with TRBJ1-5, with TRBD1 as a possible D gene (5 bases). There are 15 residues in the CDR3. Germline V gene lookup returns CDR1 SGHVS and CDR2 FQNEAQ. V lost 5 bases to trimming and J lost 6 bases, with 17 bases between them. CDR3 protein: CASSAREGSSQPQHF. The CDR3 DNA reads TGTGCCAGCAGCGCCAGGGAGGGGTCAAGTCAGCCCCAGCATTTT.

V is TRBV7-3 and J is TRBJ2-3, with 15 bases lining up with TRBD2. The V gene's germline CDR1 is SGHTA and CDR2 FQGTGA. V lost 5 bases to trimming and J lost 6 bases; unmatched junction nucleotides: 12. This CDR3 spans 18 amino acids. As DNA, the CDR3 is TGTGCCAGCAGCCCACGACCCGGACTAGCGGGAGGGGGGGATACGCAGTATTTT. This gives the protein CASSPRPGLAGGGDTQYF.

The chain is built from TRBV11-2 and TRBJ2-7; D call uncertain. Between the trimmed V and J ends, which lost 7 bases and 6 bases, there was a span of 16 bases. The CDR3 runs 13 residues. The germline V gene has CDR1 SGHAT and CDR2 FQNNGV. The CDR3 region is CASTTSGVFEQYF. The DNA for the CDR3 is TGTGCCAGCACCACCTCGGGCGTCTTCGAGCAGTACTTC.

The V gene is TRBV28, the J gene TRBJ1-2; TRBD1 matches 12 bases. Trimming took 4 bases from V and 5 from J; bases not matched to a gene: 5. This CDR3 has 15 residues. Germline CDR1 and CDR2: MDHEN and SYDVKM. CDR3 sequence reads: CASSSGQGAGYGYTF. CDR3 coding DNA: TGTGCCAGCAGTTCGGGACAGGGGGCGGGGTATGGCTACACCTTC.

This chain uses TRBV27 with TRBJ1-2; 8 nucleotides line up with TRBD1. Germline V gene lookup returns CDR1 MNHEY and CDR2 SMNVEV (reference sequence). V was clipped by 0 bases and J by 5 bases; unmatched bases: 8. This CDR3 is built from 16 residues. The CDR3 region is CASSLSARGLPYGYTF. CDR3 nucleotide sequence: TGTGCCAGCAGTTTATCAGCCAGGGGGCTCCCGTATGGCTACACCTTC.

V is TRBV13 and J is TRBJ1-3, with D hard to call. Germline V gene sequence: CDR1 PRHDT, CDR2 FYEKMQ (reference sequence). CDR3 length equals 19 residues. V was clipped by 3 bases and J by 1 base, with 22 bases between them. The CDR3 bases are TGTGCCAGCAGCTTCGGGAGCGGACGAGGGTTATTTTCTGGAAACACCATATATTTT. Its translation is CASSFGSGRGLFSGNTIYF.

This clone was found a few times. This rearrangement joins TRBV4-2 to TRBJ2-5; 8 bases map to TRBD2. V dropped 0 bases and J dropped 6; count of bases not matched to a gene: 9. Germline V gives CDR1 LGHNA, CDR2 YNFKEQ. The length of the CDR3 is 16 residues. The CDR3: CASSQDRTSKGKTQYF. DNA of the CDR3: TGTGCCAGCAGCCAAGATAGGACTAGCAAGGGTAAGACCCAGTACTTC.

The chain carries TRBV4-1 and TRBJ2-7, with 10 nucleotides matching TRBD2. CDR1 is MGHRA, CDR2 YSYEKL, per germline. V lost 4 bases, J lost 0 bases, and 12 bases stayed unmatched. This CDR3 has 18 amino acids. The CDR3 sequence is CASSPSAGLAESSYEQYF. The CDR3, as DNA: TGCGCCAGCAGCCCCTCCGCCGGACTAGCGGAGAGCTCCTACGAGCAGTACTTC.

By share, this clone counts as medium-sized. This rearrangement joins TRBV30 to TRBJ1-3; D unresolved. The CDR3 is 14 amino acids. The V end was cut by 4 bases, the J end by 4 bases, with 14 bases between. The germline CDR1 and CDR2 sequences are GTSNPN and SVGIG (reference sequence). CDR3 bases: TGTGCCTGGAAACCCTCTACGGGAGGAAACACCATATATTTT. Translated: CAWKPSTGGNTIYF.

The chain recombines TRBV19 with TRBJ1-1, with 11 bases matching TRBD1. Germline CDR1 reads LNHDA; CDR2 reads SQIVND (reference sequence). The trim removed 3 bases at V and 4 bases at J, leaving 1 base unmatched. The CDR3 has 14 residues. The CDR3 is CASSMGTGGTEAFF. As DNA, the CDR3 is TGTGCCAGTAGTATGGGGACAGGGGGCACTGAAGCTTTCTTT. Filled out from reference TRBV19 and TRBJ1-1, the complete variable domain reads DGGITQSPKYLFRKEGQNVTLSCEQNLNHDAMYWYRQDPGQGLRLIYYSQIVNDFQKGDIAEGYSVSREKKESFPLTVTSAQKNPTAFYLCASSMGTGGTEAFFGQGTRLTVV.